This T cell receptor beta chain was captured by sequencing in a study of identifying expanded T cells in peripheral blood. Overall study results and limits: Technical replicates showed approximately 1.2 changed clones; two weeks approximately 16; four weeks 19.

On this clone itself: Its antigen is not identified.

Assay used: immunoSEQ multiplex PCR; TCRdb lists only in-frame clones, some missing. Among approximately 85,000 clones listed, approximately 85% were seen once. With V trimmed by 4 bases and J by 2 bases, 12 bases remained unmatched. CDR1 MGHDK and CDR2 SYGVNS come from the germline V gene. This CDR3 is built from 17 residues. No infections or other immune events were documented during collection. The sequence was collected from a person aged 18 to 75 in good health. Sequences were obtained from blood. This sequence joins TRBV25-1 and TRBJ2-7; 9 bases line up with TRBD2. CDR3 sequence: CASSAGTSHLIPYEQYF. For the CDR3, the DNA is TGTGCCAGCAGTGCCGGGACTAGCCACTTAATACCCTACGAGCAGTACTTC.